The rows below give T cell receptor beta chains drawn from one sample of a study of T-cell reconstitution after alpha-beta-depleted transplantation in children. From the PCR reads, TCRdb called clonotypes with MiXCR, one entry per CDR3 protein. The sample comprises hundreds of thousands of distinct CDR3 sequences, over 10% of which are singletons, and about 2% rests with the top ten. The source was PBMCs, mostly from graft donor cells, collected 360 days after TCRalphabeta/CD19-depleted stem cell transplant. The receptors were sampled from a male patient younger than 18 who had a stem cell transplant for acute myeloid leukemia, so the T cells may come from the graft donor. CDR3s leave out the opening cysteine and the closing phenylalanine or tryptophan. The order of the fields is V gene, CDR3 length, J gene, CDR3 protein.

>TRBV30|9|TRBJ2-7
AWGHSYEQY
>TRBV6-6|9|TRBJ2-2
ASSYERELF
>TRBV13|15|TRBJ2-1
ASSFRWRERTYNEQF
>TRBV20-1|12|TRBJ2-1
SVSGGSSYNEQF
>TRBV20-1|13|TRBJ2-2
SALTGRGYTGELF
>TRBV6-4|13|TRBJ1-5
ASSDCGQQYQPQH
>TRBV20-1|13|TRBJ1-1
SARDWSGRHTEAF
>TRBV7-8|14|TRBJ2-7
ASSPLAGGLSYEQY
>TRBV20-1|13|TRBJ2-1
SAIRGTGSYNEQF
>TRBV11-1|15|TRBJ2-2
ASRWQGPSAITGELF
>TRBV27|11|TRBJ2-2
ASSWARGGELF
>TRBV10-3|12|TRBJ2-5
AISPRATWETQY
>TRBV28|14|TRBJ1-5
ASSTPGPSGNQPQH
>TRBV20-1|13|TRBJ2-7
SANRGLRGWYEQY
>TRBV7-8|14|TRBJ2-5
ASSSRRWPRWETQY
>TRBV2|13|TRBJ2-1
ASSNRQGASNEQF
>TRBV5-5|12|TRBJ2-7
ASSLRLGRTEQY
>TRBV12-3/TRBV12-4|12|TRBJ2-7
ASRLALLSYEQY
>TRBV24-1|13|TRBJ1-2
ATSDGDRIAYGYT
>TRBV6-5|13|TRBJ1-2
ASSLSPDINYGYT
>TRBV20-1|10|TRBJ1-1
SAGLPEAEAF
>TRBV28|12|TRBJ2-1
ASSSIRTGNEQF
>TRBV4-3|12|TRBJ2-7
ASSHNSDPREQY
>TRBV29-1|12|TRBJ2-4
SVASLAGVNIQY
>TRBV5-1|13|TRBJ2-5
ASTRNNQRQETQY
>TRBV10-3|13|TRBJ1-2
AISGRDSRAYGYT
>TRBV28|12|TRBJ2-3
ASSTPSSTDTQY
>TRBV18|13|TRBJ2-2
ASQKGLANTGELF
>TRBV20-1|14|TRBJ2-5
SARLAPMFYQETQY
>TRBV29-1|11|TRBJ2-7
SVVGQKVYEQY
>TRBV28|14|TRBJ2-5
ASSLLGDPPVETQY
>TRBV6-1|15|TRBJ2-7
ASSQPPKVQGAWEQY
>TRBV19|13|TRBJ1-4
ASRPLQATDEKLF
>TRBV27|11|TRBJ2-3
ASKYALEDTQY
>TRBV6-5|13|TRBJ2-7
ASSYSRDSYYEQY
>TRBV24-1|11|TRBJ1-2
ATSDPGRGGYT
>TRBV7-8|12|TRBJ1-4
ASSTLRPNEKLF
>TRBV4-3|14|TRBJ2-5
ASSQETSGKVETQY
>TRBV29-1|12|TRBJ2-7
SVEVSGRRYEQY
>TRBV10-3|13|TRBJ2-1
AISTSSGRADEQF
>TRBV18|14|TRBJ2-3
ASSPPGLEKTDTQY
>TRBV29-1|11|TRBJ2-7
SVTGGGTYEQY
>TRBV7-2|10|TRBJ2-1
ASSLSGGEQF
>TRBV12-3/TRBV12-4|13|TRBJ2-5
ASSLGGGWGETQY
>TRBV7-8|12|TRBJ2-7
ASSLYAGNYEQY
>TRBV5-6|13|TRBJ2-7
ASRTLAGFLYEQY
>TRBV28|8|TRBJ2-5
ASSAGAQY
>TRBV10-3|14|TRBJ2-1
AISNRLADIRNEQF
>TRBV28|13|TRBJ2-7
ASSWDRRTDYEQY
>TRBV10-3|12|TRBJ1-1
AISGGLMNTEAF
>TRBV6-1|17|TRBJ1-2
ASSKGSGTARLGNYGYT
>TRBV12-3/TRBV12-4|12|TRBJ2-1
ASIRTNGDNEQF
>TRBV2|13|TRBJ2-7
ASSLGRSLSYEQY
>TRBV16|18|TRBJ1-5
ASSPHLRIQTYRSNQPQH